A selection of T cell receptor beta chains follows, all from one sample in a study of cytomegalovirus exposure and HLA in healthy donors. TCRdb's table, derived via immunoSEQ multiplex PCR, lists solely in-frame clones and lacks some. Of a few hundred thousand clones listed, around 86% were seen once; the top ten hold more than 0.8%. The sample was PBMCs. The receptor set was obtained from a woman younger than 35 in good health and CMV-seronegative. Both conserved end residues are part of each CDR3. Fields, in order: clone size, J gene, D gene, V gene, CDR3 protein, CDR3 DNA. A D gene is named only where the DNA matches it firmly. Clone size is stated in some rows and not others, as once, few, many or a class when expanded.

NA TRBJ2-5 TRBD2 TRBV9 CASSTGGGPGGTQYF TGTGCCAGCAGCACCGGGGGGGGGCCAGGAGGGACCCAGTACTTC
once TRBJ1-5 NA TRBV28 CASSFYYQPQHF TGTGCCAGCAGTTTCTATTATCAGCCCCAGCATTTT
NA TRBJ2-7 TRBD2 TRBV18 CASSPVREGVGEQYF TGTGCCAGCTCACCAGTTCGGGAGGGGGTAGGCGAGCAGTACTTC
NA TRBJ2-1 TRBD2 TRBV28 CASFQAGVSNEQFF TGTGCCAGCTTTCAAGCGGGAGTGAGTAATGAGCAGTTCTTC
NA TRBJ2-7 TRBD2 TRBV7-2 CASSRLAGLAGGNEQYF TGTGCCAGCAGCCGACTGGCGGGACTAGCGGGAGGAAATGAGCAGTACTTC
NA TRBJ1-4 NA TRBV11-2 CASSLVEGGLREKLFF TGTGCCAGCAGCTTAGTTGAAGGAGGGCTGCGGGAAAAACTGTTTTTT
NA TRBJ2-7 NA TRBV18 CASSMRWEASYEQYF TGTGCCAGCTCGATGCGGTGGGAGGCGTCCTACGAGCAGTACTTC
NA TRBJ1-5 TRBD1 TRBV7-2 CASSFGHGQGSTNQPQHF TGTGCCAGCAGCTTCGGGCACGGACAGGGAAGCACCAATCAGCCCCAGCATTTT
NA TRBJ1-1 NA TRBV5-1 CASAQDSTEAFF TGCGCCAGCGCACAGGATTCCACTGAAGCTTTCTTT
few TRBJ1-2 TRBD1 TRBV29-1 CSVPGGAYGYTF TGCAGCGTTCCAGGGGGCGCCTATGGCTACACCTTC
NA TRBJ1-1 TRBD1 TRBV28 CASSRNRGLTEAFF TGTGCCAGCAGCCGAAACAGGGGGCTCACTGAAGCTTTCTTT
NA TRBJ1-1 NA TRBV2 CASVKPYSNTEAFF TGTGCCAGCGTGAAGCCATATTCGAACACTGAAGCTTTCTTT
few TRBJ2-1 TRBD2 TRBV6-6 CASSYSGLVYNEQFF TGTGCCAGCAGTTACTCGGGACTAGTGTACAATGAGCAGTTCTTC
NA TRBJ1-5 TRBD1 TRBV5-1 CASSLTGGRQPQHF TGCGCCAGCAGCTTGACAGGGGGGAGGCAGCCCCAGCATTTT
NA TRBJ2-1 TRBD2 TRBV7-9 CASSLRSLAGGQGDEQFF TGTGCCAGCAGCTTAAGATCCCTAGCGGGAGGGCAGGGGGATGAGCAGTTCTTC
NA TRBJ1-2 NA TRBV7-2 CASSFSSTGHQTYGYTF TGTGCCAGCAGCTTTTCCAGCACGGGACACCAGACTTATGGCTACACCTTC
NA TRBJ2-1 TRBD2 TRBV5-6 CASSLLREGGPGFF TGTGCCAGCAGCTTGTTGAGGGAGGGAGGGCCGGGGTTCTTC
NA TRBJ1-1 TRBD1 TRBV5-4 CASYPLEGAEATEAFF TGTGCCAGTTATCCCCTGGAGGGGGCTGAAGCCACTGAAGCTTTCTTT
NA TRBJ2-3 TRBD2 TRBV4-2 CASSQDREGRKDTQYF TGTGCCAGCAGCCAAGACCGGGAGGGCAGGAAAGATACGCAGTATTTT
once TRBJ2-5 NA TRBV6-5 CASTKKLRETQYF TGTGCCAGCACCAAGAAGTTGCGGGAGACCCAGTACTTC
NA TRBJ2-5 NA TRBV19 CASSRVQETQYF TGTGCCAGTAGCAGGGTCCAAGAGACCCAGTACTTC
NA TRBJ1-2 TRBD1 TRBV19 CASSVHRDSFNYGYTF TGTGCCAGTAGTGTCCACCGGGACAGTTTCAACTATGGCTACACCTTC
few TRBJ2-7 NA TRBV6-1 CASSDLRSYEQYF TGTGCCAGCAGTGACCTCCGGTCCTACGAGCAGTACTTC
NA TRBJ2-7 TRBD2 TRBV7-3 CASSEFLAGWHEQYF TGTGCCAGCAGCGAATTTTTAGCGGGATGGCACGAGCAGTACTTC
NA TRBJ2-7 TRBD2 TRBV7-9 CASSEPASGYYEQYF TGTGCCAGCAGCGAACCGGCTAGCGGGTACTACGAGCAGTACTTC
few TRBJ2-1 TRBD2 TRBV5-1 CASSSPGGSSYNEQFF TGCGCCAGCAGCTCCCCTGGCGGGAGCTCCTACAATGAGCAGTTCTTC
NA TRBJ2-1 NA TRBV6-5 CASRTSSYNEQFF TGTGCCAGCAGGACTAGCTCCTACAATGAGCAGTTCTTC
NA TRBJ2-3 TRBD2 TRBV30 CACSRGLAGTDTQYF TGTGCCTGTTCTCGTGGACTAGCGGGCACAGATACGCAGTATTTT
NA TRBJ2-3 TRBD1 TRBV7-9 CASSLGDRDYTDTQYF TGTGCCAGCAGCTTAGGGGACAGGGATTACACAGATACGCAGTATTTT
NA TRBJ2-7 TRBD1 TRBV10-3 CAITRDRGVNEQYF TGTGCCATCACCCGGGACAGGGGTGTCAACGAGCAGTACTTC
NA TRBJ2-1 TRBD2 TRBV5-1 CASSFGTSGTNEQFF TGCGCCAGCAGCTTCGGGACTAGCGGGACCAATGAGCAGTTCTTC
NA TRBJ2-1 NA TRBV5-1 CASTQQPSYNEQFF TGCGCCAGCACTCAACAACCAAGCTACAATGAGCAGTTCTTC
once TRBJ1-2 TRBD1 TRBV5-1 CASSTNQGARGYTF TGCGCCAGCAGCACGAACCAGGGGGCGCGTGGCTACACCTTC
NA TRBJ2-1 NA TRBV7-3 CASSLMGGHDNEQFF TGTGCCAGCAGCTTAATGGGGGGTCACGACAATGAGCAGTTCTTC
NA TRBJ1-1 NA TRBV5-1 CASTRGENTEAFF TGCGCCAGCACCCGGGGGGAGAACACTGAAGCTTTCTTT
NA TRBJ2-1 TRBD2 TRBV19 CASTRGREYDEQFF TGTGCCAGTACGCGGGGGAGGGAGTACGATGAGCAGTTCTTC